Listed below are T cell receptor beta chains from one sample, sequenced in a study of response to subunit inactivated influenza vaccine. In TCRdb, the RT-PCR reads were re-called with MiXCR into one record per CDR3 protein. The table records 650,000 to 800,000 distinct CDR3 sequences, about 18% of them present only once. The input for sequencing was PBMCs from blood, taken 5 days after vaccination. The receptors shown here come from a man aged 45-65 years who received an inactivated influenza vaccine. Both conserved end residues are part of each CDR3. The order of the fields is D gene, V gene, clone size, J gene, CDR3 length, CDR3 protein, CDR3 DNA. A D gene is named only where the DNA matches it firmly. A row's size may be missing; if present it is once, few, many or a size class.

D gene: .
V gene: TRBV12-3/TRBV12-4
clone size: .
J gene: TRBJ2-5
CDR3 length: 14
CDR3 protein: CASSPRTFQETQYF
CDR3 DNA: TGTGCCAGCAGTCCCCGGACATTCCAAGAGACCCAGTACTTC

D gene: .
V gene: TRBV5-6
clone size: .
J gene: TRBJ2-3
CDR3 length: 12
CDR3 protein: CASSAAGSTQYF
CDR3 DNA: TGTGCCAGCAGCGCAGCCGGGAGCACGCAGTATTTT

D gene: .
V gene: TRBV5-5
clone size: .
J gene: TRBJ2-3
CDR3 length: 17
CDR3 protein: CASSRGTFFPSTDTQYF
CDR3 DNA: TGTGCCAGCAGCCGCGGGACTTTCTTTCCTAGCACAGATACGCAGTATTTT

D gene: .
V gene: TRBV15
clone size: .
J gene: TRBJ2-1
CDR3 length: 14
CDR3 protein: CATSSRTAYNEQFF
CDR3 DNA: TGTGCCACCAGCTCGCGGACAGCTTACAATGAGCAGTTCTTC

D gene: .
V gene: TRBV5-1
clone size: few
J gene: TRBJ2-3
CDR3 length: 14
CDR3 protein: CASSLDPDTDTQYF
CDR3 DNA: TGCGCCAGCAGCTTGGATCCGGACACAGATACGCAGTATTTT

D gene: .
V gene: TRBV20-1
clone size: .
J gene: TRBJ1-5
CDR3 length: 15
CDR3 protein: CSARAGGYSNQPQHF
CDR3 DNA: TGCAGTGCTAGAGCTGGGGGTTATAGCAATCAGCCCCAGCATTTT

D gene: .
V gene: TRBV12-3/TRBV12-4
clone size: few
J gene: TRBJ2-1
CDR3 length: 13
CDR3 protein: CASSFAPPYEQFF
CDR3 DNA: TGTGCCAGCAGTTTCGCCCCCCCCTATGAGCAGTTCTTC

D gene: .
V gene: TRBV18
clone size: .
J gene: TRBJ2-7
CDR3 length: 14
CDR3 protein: CASSPGQAYYEQYF
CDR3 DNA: TGTGCCAGCTCACCTGGGCAGGCGTACTACGAGCAGTACTTC

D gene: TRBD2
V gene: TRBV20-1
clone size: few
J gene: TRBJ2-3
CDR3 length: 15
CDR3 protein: CSASRTSGDTDTQYF
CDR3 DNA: TGCAGTGCCTCGCGGACTAGCGGAGACACAGATACGCAGTATTTT

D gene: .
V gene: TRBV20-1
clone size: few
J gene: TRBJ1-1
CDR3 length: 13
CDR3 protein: CSAIGLVNTEAFF
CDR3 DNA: TGCAGTGCTATAGGGTTGGTGAACACTGAAGCTTTCTTT

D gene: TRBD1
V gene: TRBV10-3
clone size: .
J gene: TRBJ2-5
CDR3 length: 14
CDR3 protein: CASLSGQPEGTQYF
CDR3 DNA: TGTGCCTCGCTGTCGGGACAGCCCGAGGGGACCCAGTACTTC

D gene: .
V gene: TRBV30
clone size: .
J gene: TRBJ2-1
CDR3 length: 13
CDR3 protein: CAWARFRGNEQFF
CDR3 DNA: TGTGCCTGGGCTAGGTTCCGGGGAAATGAGCAGTTCTTC

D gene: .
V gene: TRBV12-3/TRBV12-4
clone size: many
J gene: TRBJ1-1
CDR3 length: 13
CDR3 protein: CASRPPGLTEAFF
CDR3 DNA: TGTGCCAGCAGACCCCCTGGGCTCACTGAAGCTTTCTTT

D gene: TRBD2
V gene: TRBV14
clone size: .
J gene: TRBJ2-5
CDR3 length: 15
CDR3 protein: CASSRSVAGEETQYF
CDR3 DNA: TGTGCCAGCAGCCGATCCGTAGCGGGAGAAGAGACCCAGTACTTC

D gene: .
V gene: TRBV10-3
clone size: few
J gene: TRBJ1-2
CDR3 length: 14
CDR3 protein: CAISPQGVRGGYTF
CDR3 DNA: TGTGCCATCAGTCCACAGGGCGTGAGGGGTGGCTACACCTTC

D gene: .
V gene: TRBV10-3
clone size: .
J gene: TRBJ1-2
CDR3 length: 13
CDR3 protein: CATSPDRPGGYTF
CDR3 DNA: TGTGCCACTAGCCCCGATCGCCCGGGGGGCTACACCTTC

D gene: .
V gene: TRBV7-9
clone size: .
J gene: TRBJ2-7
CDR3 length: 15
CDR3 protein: CASSLGGADRYEQYF
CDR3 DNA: TGTGCCAGCAGCTTAGGGGGAGCCGACCGCTACGAGCAGTACTTC

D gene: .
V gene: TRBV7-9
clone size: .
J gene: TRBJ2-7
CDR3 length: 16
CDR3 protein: CASSLSPGESSYEQYF
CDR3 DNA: TGTGCCAGCAGCTTATCGCCCGGGGAGTCCTCCTACGAGCAGTACTTC

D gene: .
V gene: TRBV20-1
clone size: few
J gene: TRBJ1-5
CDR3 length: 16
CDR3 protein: CSARDLWGIEDQPQHF
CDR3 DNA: TGCAGTGCTAGAGATCTCTGGGGGATAGAGGATCAGCCCCAGCATTTT

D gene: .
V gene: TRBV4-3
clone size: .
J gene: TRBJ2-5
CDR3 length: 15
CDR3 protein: CASSQEDRGRETQYF
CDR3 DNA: TGCGCCAGCAGCCAAGAAGATCGGGGGCGAGAGACCCAGTACTTC

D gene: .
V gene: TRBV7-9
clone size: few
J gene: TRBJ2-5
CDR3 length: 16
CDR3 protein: CASTYSWGDSQETQYF
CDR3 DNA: TGTGCCAGCACCTATAGCTGGGGGGATAGCCAAGAGACCCAGTACTTC

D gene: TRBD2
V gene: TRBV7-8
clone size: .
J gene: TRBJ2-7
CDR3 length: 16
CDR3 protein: CASSGAWTSGSYEQYF
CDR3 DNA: TGTGCCAGCAGCGGGGCCTGGACTAGCGGGAGCTACGAGCAGTACTTC

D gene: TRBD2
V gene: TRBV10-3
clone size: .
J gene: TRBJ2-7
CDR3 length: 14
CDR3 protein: CAISDLAGHYEQYF
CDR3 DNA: TGTGCCATCAGTGACTTAGCGGGCCACTACGAGCAGTACTTC

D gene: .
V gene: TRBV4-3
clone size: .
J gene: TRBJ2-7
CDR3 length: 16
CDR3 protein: CASSQDLQGSPYEQYF
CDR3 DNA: TGCGCCAGCAGCCAAGATTTACAGGGTAGCCCCTACGAGCAGTACTTC

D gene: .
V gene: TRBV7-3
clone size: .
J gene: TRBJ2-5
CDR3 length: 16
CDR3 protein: CASSLTGRVAQETQYF
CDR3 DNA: TGTGCCAGCAGCTTAACTGGCAGGGTCGCCCAAGAGACCCAGTACTTC

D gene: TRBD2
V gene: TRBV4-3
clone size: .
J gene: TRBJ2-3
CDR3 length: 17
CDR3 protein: CASSYSYTSGAGDTQYF
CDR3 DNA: TGCGCCAGCAGCTACTCCTACACTAGCGGGGCGGGAGATACGCAGTATTTT

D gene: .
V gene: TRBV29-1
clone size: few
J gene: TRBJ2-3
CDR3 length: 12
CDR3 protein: CRADGGTDTQYF
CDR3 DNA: TGCAGGGCCGATGGGGGCACAGATACGCAGTATTTT

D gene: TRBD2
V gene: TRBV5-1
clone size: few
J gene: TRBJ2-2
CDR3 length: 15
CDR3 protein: CASSISSGSIGELFF
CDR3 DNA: TGCGCCAGCAGCATAAGTAGCGGGAGCATCGGGGAGCTGTTTTTT

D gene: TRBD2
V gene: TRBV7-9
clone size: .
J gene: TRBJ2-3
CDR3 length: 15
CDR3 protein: CASGPGLAGTDTQYF
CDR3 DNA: TGTGCCAGCGGCCCGGGACTAGCGGGGACAGATACGCAGTATTTT

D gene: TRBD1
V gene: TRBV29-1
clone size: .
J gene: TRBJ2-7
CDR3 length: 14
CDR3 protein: CSVDTSGTDYEQYF
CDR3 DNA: TGCAGCGTTGATACGTCCGGGACAGACTACGAGCAGTACTTC

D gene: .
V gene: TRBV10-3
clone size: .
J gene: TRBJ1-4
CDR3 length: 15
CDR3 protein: CAISVSSGGGEKLFF
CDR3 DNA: TGTGCCATCAGTGTTAGTTCTGGAGGCGGTGAAAAACTGTTTTTT

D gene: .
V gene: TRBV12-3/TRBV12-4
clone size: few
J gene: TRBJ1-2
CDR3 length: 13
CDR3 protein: CASSARVIGGYTF
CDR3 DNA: TGTGCCAGCAGCGCTCGCGTGATTGGTGGCTACACCTTC

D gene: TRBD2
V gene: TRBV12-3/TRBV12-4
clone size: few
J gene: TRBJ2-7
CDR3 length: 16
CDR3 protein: CASSLRGAGGTYEQYF
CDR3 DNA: TGTGCCAGCAGTCTCCGAGGAGCGGGGGGGACCTACGAGCAGTACTTC

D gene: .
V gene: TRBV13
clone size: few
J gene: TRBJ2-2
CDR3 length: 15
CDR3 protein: CASSLKDRNTGELFF
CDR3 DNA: TGTGCCAGCAGCTTAAAAGACAGGAACACCGGGGAGCTGTTTTTT

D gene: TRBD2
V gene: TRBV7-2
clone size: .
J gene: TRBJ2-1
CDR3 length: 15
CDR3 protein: CASSLSRRGGDEQFF
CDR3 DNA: TGTGCCAGCAGCTTATCGCGGCGGGGAGGGGATGAGCAGTTCTTC

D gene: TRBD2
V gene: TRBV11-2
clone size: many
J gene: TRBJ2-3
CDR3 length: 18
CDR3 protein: CASSLVVTSGRLTDTQYF
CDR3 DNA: TGTGCCAGCAGCTTAGTAGTTACTAGCGGGAGGCTTACAGATACGCAGTATTTT

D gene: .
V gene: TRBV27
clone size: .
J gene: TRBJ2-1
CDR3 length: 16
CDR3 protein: CASSFGVGSSYNEQFF
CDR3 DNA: TGTGCCAGCAGTTTCGGGGTGGGGAGCTCCTACAATGAGCAGTTCTTC

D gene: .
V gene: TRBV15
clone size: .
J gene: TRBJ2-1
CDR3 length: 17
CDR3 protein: CATSRSWSGTAYNEQFF
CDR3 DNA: TGTGCCACCAGCAGATCGTGGTCCGGGACGGCCTACAATGAGCAGTTCTTC

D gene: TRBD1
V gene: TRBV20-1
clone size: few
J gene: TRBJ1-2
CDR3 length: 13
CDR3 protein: CSAQRTGDDGYTF
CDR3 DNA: TGCAGTGCTCAACGGACAGGGGATGATGGCTACACCTTC

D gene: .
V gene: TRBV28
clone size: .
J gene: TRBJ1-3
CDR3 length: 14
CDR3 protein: CASNSEPSGNTIYF
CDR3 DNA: TGTGCCAGCAATTCGGAACCGTCTGGAAACACCATATATTTT

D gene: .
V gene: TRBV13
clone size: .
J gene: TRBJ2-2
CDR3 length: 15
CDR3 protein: CASSIARTLTGELFF
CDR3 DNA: TGTGCCAGCAGCATAGCGAGGACACTCACCGGGGAGCTGTTTTTT

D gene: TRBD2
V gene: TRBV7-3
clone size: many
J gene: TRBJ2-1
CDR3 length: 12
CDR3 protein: CASSSRGGEQFF
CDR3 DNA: TGTGCCAGCAGCTCCCGGGGGGGAGAGCAGTTCTTC

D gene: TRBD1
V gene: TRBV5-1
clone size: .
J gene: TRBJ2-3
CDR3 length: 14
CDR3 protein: CASSQGQLTDTQYF
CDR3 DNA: TGCGCCAGCAGCCAGGGACAGCTCACAGATACGCAGTATTTT

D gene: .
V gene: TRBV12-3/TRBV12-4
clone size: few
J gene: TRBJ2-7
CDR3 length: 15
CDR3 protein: CASSPLLESYYEQYF
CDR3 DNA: TGTGCCAGCAGCCCGCTACTTGAAAGTTACTACGAGCAGTACTTC

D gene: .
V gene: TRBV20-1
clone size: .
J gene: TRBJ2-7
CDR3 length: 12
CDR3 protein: CSVQRQSYEQYF
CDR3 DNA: TGCAGTGTACAGCGTCAATCCTACGAGCAGTACTTC

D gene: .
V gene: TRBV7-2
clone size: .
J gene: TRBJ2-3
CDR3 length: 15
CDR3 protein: CASSFSGIWTDTQYF
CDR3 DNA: TGTGCCAGCAGCTTTTCAGGGATATGGACAGATACGCAGTATTTT

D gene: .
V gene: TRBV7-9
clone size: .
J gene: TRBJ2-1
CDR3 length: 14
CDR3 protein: CASSLGGPLDEQFF
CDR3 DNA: TGTGCCAGCAGCCTTGGGGGTCCCTTGGATGAGCAGTTCTTC

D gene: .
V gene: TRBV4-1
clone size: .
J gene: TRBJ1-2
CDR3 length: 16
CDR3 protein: CASSQEAPIANYGYTF
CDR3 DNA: TGCGCCAGCAGCCAAGAGGCCCCAATAGCTAACTATGGCTACACCTTC

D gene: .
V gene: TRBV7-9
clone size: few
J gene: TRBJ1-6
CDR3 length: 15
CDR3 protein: CASSGRTAINSPLHF
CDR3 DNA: TGTGCCAGCAGCGGCCGGACAGCGATAAATTCACCCCTCCACTTT

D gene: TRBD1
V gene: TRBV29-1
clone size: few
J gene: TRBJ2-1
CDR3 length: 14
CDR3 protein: CSVRDRGRTNEQFF
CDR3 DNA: TGCAGCGTTAGGGACAGGGGGCGTACAAATGAGCAGTTCTTC

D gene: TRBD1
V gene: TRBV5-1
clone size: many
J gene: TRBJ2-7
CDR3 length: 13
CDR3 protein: CASSSGTAYEQYF
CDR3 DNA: TGCGCCAGCAGCTCCGGGACAGCCTACGAGCAGTACTTC

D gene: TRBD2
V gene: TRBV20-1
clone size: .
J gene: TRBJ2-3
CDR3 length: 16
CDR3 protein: CSASRGLAGGGDTQYF
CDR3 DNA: TGCAGTGCTAGTAGGGGACTAGCGGGAGGTGGGGATACGCAGTATTTT

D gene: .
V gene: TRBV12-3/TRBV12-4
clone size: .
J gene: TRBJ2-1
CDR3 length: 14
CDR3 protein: CASSLQLPYNEQFF
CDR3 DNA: TGTGCCAGCAGTTTACAGTTACCCTACAATGAGCAGTTCTTC

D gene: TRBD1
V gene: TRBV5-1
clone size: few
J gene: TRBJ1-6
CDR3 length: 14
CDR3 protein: CASSPGQGRSPLHF
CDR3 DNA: TGCGCCAGCAGCCCCGGACAGGGACGGTCACCCCTCCACTTT

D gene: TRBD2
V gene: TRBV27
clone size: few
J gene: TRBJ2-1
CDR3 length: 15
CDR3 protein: CASSSTSGRAWEQFF
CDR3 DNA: TGTGCCAGCAGTTCCACTAGCGGGAGGGCATGGGAGCAGTTCTTC

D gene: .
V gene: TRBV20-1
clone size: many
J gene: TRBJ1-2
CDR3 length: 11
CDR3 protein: CSARDNYGYTF
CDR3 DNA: TGCAGTGCTAGAGATAACTATGGCTACACCTTC

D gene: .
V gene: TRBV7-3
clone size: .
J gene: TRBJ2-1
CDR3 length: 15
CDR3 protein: CASSFELAHKGEQFF
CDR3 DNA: TGTGCCAGCAGCTTCGAATTAGCTCATAAAGGTGAGCAGTTCTTC

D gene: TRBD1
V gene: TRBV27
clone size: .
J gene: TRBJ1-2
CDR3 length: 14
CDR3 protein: CASNPTGLDYGYTF
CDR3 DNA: TGTGCCAGCAACCCGACAGGGCTTGACTATGGCTACACCTTC

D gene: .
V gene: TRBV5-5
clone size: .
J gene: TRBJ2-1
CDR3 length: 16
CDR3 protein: CASSLDSLSAYNEQFF
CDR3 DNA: TGTGCCAGCAGCTTGGACTCCCTGTCCGCCTACAATGAGCAGTTCTTC

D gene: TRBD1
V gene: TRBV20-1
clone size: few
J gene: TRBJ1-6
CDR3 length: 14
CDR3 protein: CSARPGQRNSPLHF
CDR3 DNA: TGCAGTGCTAGGCCGGGACAGAGGAATTCACCCCTCCACTTT